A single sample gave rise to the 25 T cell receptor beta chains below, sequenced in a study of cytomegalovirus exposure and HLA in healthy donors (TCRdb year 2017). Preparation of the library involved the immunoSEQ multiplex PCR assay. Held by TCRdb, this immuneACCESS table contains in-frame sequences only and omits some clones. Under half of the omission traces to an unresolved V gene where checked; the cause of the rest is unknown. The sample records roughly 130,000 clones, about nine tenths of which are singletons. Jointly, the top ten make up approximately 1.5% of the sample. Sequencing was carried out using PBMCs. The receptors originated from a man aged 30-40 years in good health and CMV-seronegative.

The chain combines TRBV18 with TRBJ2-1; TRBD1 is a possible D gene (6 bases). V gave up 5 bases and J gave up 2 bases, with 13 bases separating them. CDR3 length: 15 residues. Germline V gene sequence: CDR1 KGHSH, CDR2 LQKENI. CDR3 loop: CASSSTGRPYNEQFF. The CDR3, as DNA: TGTGCCAGCTCATCCACAGGGCGCCCCTACAATGAGCAGTTCTTC.

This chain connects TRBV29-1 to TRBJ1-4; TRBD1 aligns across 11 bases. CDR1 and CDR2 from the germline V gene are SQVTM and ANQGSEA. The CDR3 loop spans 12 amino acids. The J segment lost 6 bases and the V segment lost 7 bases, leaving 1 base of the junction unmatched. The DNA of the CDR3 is TGCAGCGGGGGACAGGGGGATGAAAAACTGTTTTTT. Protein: CSGGQGDEKLFF.

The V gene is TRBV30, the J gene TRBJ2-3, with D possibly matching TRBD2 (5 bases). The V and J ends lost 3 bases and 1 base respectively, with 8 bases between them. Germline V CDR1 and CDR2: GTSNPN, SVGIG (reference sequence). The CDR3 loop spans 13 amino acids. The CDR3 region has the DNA TGTGCCTGGAGGGGTAGCGGCACAGATACGCAGTATTTT. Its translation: CAWRGSGTDTQYF.

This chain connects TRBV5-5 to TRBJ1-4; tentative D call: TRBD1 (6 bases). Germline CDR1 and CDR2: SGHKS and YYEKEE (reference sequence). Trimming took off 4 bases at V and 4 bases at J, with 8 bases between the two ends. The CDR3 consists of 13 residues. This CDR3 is CASSRGHNEKLFF. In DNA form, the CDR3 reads TGTGCCAGCAGCCGGGGACATAATGAAAAACTGTTTTTT. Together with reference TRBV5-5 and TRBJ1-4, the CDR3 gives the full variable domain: DAGVTQSPTHLIKTRGQQVTLRCSPISGHKSVSWYQQVLGQGPQFIFQYYEKEERGRGNFPDRFSARQFPNYSSELNVNALLLGDSALYLCASSRGHNEKLFFGSGTQLSVL.

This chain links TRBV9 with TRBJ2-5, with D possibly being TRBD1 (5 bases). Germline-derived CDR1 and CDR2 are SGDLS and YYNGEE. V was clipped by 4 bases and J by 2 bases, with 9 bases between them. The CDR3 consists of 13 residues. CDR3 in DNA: TGTGCCAGCAGCCCCAGGGTTCAAGAGACCCAGTACTTC. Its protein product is CASSPRVQETQYF.

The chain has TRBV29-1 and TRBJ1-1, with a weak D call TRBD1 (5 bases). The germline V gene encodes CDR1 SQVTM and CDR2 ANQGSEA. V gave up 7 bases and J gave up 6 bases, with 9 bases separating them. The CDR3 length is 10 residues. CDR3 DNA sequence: TGCAGCGGTCAGACAGCTGAAGCTTTCTTT. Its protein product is CSGQTAEAFF.

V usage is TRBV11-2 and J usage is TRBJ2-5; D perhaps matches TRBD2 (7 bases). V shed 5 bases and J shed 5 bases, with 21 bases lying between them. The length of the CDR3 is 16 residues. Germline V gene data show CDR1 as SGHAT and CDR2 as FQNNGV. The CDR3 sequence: CASSTPYREGGETQYF. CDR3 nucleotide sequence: TGTGCCAGCAGCACCCCGTACAGGGAGGGAGGGGAGACCCAGTACTTC.

The DNA of the CDR3 is TGTGCCAGCAGCTTAAGTACGAAGACAGGGGTTGGACAGCCCCAGCATTTT. Its translation is CASSLSTKTGVGQPQHF. The chain has TRBV7-8 and TRBJ1-5, with 8 bases fitting TRBD1. V lost 2 bases to trimming and J lost 7 bases; unmatched junction nucleotides: 13. Germline V CDR1 and CDR2: SGHVS, FQNEAQ. The CDR3 extends over 17 amino acids.

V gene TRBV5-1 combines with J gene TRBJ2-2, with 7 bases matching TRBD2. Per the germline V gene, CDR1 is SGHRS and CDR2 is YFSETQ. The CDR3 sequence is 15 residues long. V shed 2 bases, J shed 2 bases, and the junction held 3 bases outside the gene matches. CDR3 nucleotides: TGCGCCAGCAGCTTCCGGGGGGATAACACCGGGGAGCTGTTTTTT. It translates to CASSFRGDNTGELFF.

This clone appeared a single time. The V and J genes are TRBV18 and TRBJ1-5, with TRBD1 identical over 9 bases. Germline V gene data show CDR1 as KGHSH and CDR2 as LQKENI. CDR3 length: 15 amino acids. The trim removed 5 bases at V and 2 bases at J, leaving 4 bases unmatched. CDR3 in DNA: TGTGCCAGCTCAACAGGGGGCGACGGCAATCAGCCCCAGCATTTT. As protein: CASSTGGDGNQPQHF.

The CDR3 DNA reads as TGTGCCTGGAGTTTAATGGGCAATAGCAATCAGCCCCAGCATTTT. Translation gives CAWSLMGNSNQPQHF. The chain is built from TRBV30 and TRBJ1-5; no definite D call. V lost 2 bases, J lost 0 bases, and 11 bases lay in between. There are 15 residues in the CDR3. Germline assignment: CDR1 GTSNPN and CDR2 SVGIG (reference sequence).

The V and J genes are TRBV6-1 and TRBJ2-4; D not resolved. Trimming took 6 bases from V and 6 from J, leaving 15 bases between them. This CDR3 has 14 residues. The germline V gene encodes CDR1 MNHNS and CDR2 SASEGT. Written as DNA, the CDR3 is TGTGCCAGCAGGGCCCCCCCCTTCCCAAACATTCAGTACTTC. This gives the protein CASRAPPFPNIQYF.

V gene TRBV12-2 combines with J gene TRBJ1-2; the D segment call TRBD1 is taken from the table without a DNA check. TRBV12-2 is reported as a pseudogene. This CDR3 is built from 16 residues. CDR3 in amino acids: CASRLVRGGEGYGYTF. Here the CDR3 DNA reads TGTGCAAGTCGCTTAGTAAGAGGGGGCGAGGGCTATGGCTACACCTTC.

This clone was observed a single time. CDR3 sequence: CASSATGTGGKAEAFF. The CDR3 nucleotides are TGTGCCAGCAGCGCAACCGGGACAGGGGGCAAGGCTGAAGCTTTCTTT. J is TRBJ1-1 and V is TRBV5-4; 12 bases fit TRBD1. CDR1 and CDR2 (germline): SGHNT, YYREEE (reference sequence). The junction had 10 bases not matched to a gene; V was cut back by 4 bases and J by 6 bases. There are 16 residues in the CDR3.

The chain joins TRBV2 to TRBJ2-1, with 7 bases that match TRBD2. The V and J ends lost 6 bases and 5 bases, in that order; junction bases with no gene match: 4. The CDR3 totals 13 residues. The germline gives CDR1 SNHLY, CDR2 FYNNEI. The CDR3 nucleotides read TGTGCCAGCAGCCTAGCGGCGAACAATGAGCAGTTCTTC. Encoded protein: CASSLAANNEQFF.

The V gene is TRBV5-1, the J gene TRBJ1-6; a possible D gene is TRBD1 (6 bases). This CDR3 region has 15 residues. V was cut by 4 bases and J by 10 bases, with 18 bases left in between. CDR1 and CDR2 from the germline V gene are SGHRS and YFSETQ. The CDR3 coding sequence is TGCGCCAGCAGCCAGAACAGGGATGTTGGATCACCCCTCCACTTT. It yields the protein CASSQNRDVGSPLHF.

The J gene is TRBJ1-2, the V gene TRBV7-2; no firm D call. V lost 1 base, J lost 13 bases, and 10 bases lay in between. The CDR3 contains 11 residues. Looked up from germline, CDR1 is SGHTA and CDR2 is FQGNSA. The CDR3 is CASSLGQAFTF. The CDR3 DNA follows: TGTGCCAGCAGCTTAGGACAAGCATTCACCTTC.

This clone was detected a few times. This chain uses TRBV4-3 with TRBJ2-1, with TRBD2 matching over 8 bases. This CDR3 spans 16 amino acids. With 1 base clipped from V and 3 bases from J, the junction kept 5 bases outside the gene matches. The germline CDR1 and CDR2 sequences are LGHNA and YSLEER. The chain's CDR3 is CASSQGSSGYYNEQFF. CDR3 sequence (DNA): TGCGCCAGCAGCCAAGGGTCTAGCGGGTACTACAATGAGCAGTTCTTC.

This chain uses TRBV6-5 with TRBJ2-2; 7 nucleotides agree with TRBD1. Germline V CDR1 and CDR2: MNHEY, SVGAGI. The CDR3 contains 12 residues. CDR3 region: CPIIQGIEELFF. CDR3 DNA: TGTCCTATAATACAGGGGATCGAGGAGCTGTTTTTT.

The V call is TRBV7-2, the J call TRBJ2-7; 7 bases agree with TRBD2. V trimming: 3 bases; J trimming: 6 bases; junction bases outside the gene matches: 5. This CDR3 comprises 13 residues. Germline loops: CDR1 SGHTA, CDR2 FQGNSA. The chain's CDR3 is CASSLGGSGEQYF. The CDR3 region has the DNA TGTGCCAGCAGCTTGGGGGGGTCTGGCGAGCAGTACTTC.

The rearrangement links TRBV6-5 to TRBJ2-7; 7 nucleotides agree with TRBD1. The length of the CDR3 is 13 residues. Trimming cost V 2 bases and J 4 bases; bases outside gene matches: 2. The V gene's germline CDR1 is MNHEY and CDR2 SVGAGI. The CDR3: CASSYTQGYEQYF. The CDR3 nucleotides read TGTGCCAGCAGTTACACACAGGGGTACGAGCAGTACTTC.

The CDR3 sequence: CAWSDKGGLQPQHF. For the CDR3, the DNA is TGTGCCTGGAGTGACAAAGGGGGCCTTCAGCCCCAGCATTTT. This rearrangement joins TRBV30 to TRBJ1-5, with 7 bases matching TRBD1. Germline trimming cut 1 base from V and 6 bases from J; bases unmatched to any gene: 6. Germline V gene sequence: CDR1 GTSNPN, CDR2 SVGIG (reference sequence). The CDR3 loop spans 14 amino acids.

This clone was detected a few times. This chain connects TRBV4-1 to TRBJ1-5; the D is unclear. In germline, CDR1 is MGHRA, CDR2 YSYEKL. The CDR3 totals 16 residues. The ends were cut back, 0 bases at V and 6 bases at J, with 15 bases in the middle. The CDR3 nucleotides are TGCGCCAGCAGCCAAGATAGCGCCCCATCAGTTCAGCCCCAGCATTTT. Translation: CASSQDSAPSVQPQHF.

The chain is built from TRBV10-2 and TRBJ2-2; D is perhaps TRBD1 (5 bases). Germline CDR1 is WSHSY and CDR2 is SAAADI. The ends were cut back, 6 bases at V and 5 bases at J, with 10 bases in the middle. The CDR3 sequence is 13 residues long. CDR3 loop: CASRHQGTGELFF. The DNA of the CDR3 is TGCGCCAGCAGGCATCAGGGAACCGGGGAGCTGTTTTTT.

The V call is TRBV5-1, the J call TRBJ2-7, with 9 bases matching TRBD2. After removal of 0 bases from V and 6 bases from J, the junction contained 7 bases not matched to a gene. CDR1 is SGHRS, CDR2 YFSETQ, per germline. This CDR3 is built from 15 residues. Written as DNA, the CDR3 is TGCGCCAGCAGCTTGGCGACGCGGGAGGGCCTCGAGCAGTACTTC. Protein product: CASSLATREGLEQYF.